A single sample is the source of the 22 T cell receptor beta chains below, sequenced in a study of T-cell memory formation after mild COVID-19 (dated by TCRdb to the early 2020s). The method was 5' RACE. TCRdb shows the sequencer as Illumina NovaSeq 6000. TCRdb redid the processing of the public reads, applying fastp at Q25 and MiXCR, and retained in-frame beta chains. Rows merge per CDR3 protein into single entries with the most common DNA and genes. The sample table shows 380,000 or so distinct CDR3 sequences, and roughly 14% are seen once. Jointly, the top ten make up around 21% of the sample. The specimen was PBMCs or a T cell subset sorted from them (not recorded which). Receptor source: a young man who had mild COVID-19 (a few samples of this study predate the infection). The sample titles of this study are shuffled in the database, so cell type and time point are left out; the donor was told from shared clones.

The rearrangement joins TRBV9 to TRBJ2-1; TRBD1 might be the D (5 bases). Germline V gene data show CDR1 as SGDLS and CDR2 as YYNGEE. V lost 4 bases and J 8 bases, leaving 19 bases between the germline ends. The CDR3 is 15 amino acids. CDR3 bases: TGTGCCAGCAGCCCCGCCCCTGGCAGGGCCCATGAGCAGTTCTTC. This sequence encodes CASSPAPGRAHEQFF. The complete variable domain, with remaining parts taken from reference TRBV9 and TRBJ2-1, reads DSGVTQTPKHLITATGQRVTLRCSPRSGDLSVYWYQQSLDQGLQFLIQYYNGEERAKGNILERFSAQQFPDLHSELNLSSLELGDSALYFCASSPAPGRAHEQFFGPGTRLTVL.

The chain links TRBV5-1 to TRBJ1-1; 8 nucleotides line up with TRBD1. The CDR3 is made up of 16 amino acids. The germline CDR1 and CDR2 sequences are SGHRS and YFSETQ. The J segment lost 3 bases and the V segment lost 8 bases, leaving 15 bases of the junction unmatched. The CDR3 spells CASAASGGYGDTEAFF. Here the CDR3 DNA reads TGCGCCAGTGCAGCCTCAGGGGGCTATGGGGACACTGAAGCTTTCTTT. Looking up the rest from reference TRBV5-1 and TRBJ1-1 gives the full variable domain: KAGVTQTPRYLIKTRGQQVTLSCSPISGHRSVSWYQQTPGQGLQFLFEYFSETQRNKGNFPGRFSGRQFSNSRSEMNVSTLELGDSALYLCASAASGGYGDTEAFFGQGTRLTVV.

This clonotype was detected many times. The rearrangement links TRBV4-3 to TRBJ2-5; D unclear. The CDR3 runs to 15 residues. Between the trimmed V and J ends, which lost 2 bases and 0 bases, there was a span of 10 bases. Germline-derived CDR1 and CDR2 are LGHNA and YSLEER. The CDR3 nucleotides read TGCGCCAGCAGCCAATCAATGGGATACCAAGAGACCCAGTACTTC. As protein: CASSQSMGYQETQYF.

The chain is built from TRBV4-3 and TRBJ1-2; 9 nucleotides match TRBD1. The CDR3 has 18 residues. Germline CDR1 reads LGHNA; CDR2 reads YSLEER. V dropped 5 bases and J dropped 4; count of bases not matched to a gene: 17. The CDR3 coding sequence is TGCGCCAGCAGCGTACAGGGGGCGCGAGTAGGTGGGGGCTATGGCTACACCTTC. Protein: CASSVQGARVGGGYGYTF.

The chain links TRBV20-1 to TRBJ1-2, with 7 bases that match TRBD1. CDR1 DFQATT and CDR2 SNEGSKA come from the germline V gene (reference sequence). The CDR3 sequence is 14 residues long. V lost 5 bases and J lost 0; bases outside the gene matches: 6. CDR3 amino acids: CSAVTGESNYGYTF. Written as DNA, the CDR3 is TGCAGTGCTGTTACAGGGGAGTCTAACTATGGCTACACCTTC.

This clonotype has at least ten counts. The chain couples TRBV7-2 to TRBJ1-3, with TRBD1 matching 7 bases. Losses at the gene ends were 5 bases for V and 2 bases for J; bases not matched to a gene: 6. The CDR3 is 15 amino acids. The germline CDR1 and CDR2 sequences are SGHTA and FQGNSA. CDR3 protein: CASSPTGPPGNTIYF. The CDR3 region has the DNA TGTGCCAGCAGCCCGACAGGGCCCCCTGGAAACACCATATATTTT.

This clonotype has just a few counts. The V and J genes are TRBV7-9 and TRBJ2-7; TRBD2 aligns across 13 bases. Per the germline V gene, CDR1 is SEHNR and CDR2 is FQNEAQ (reference sequence). The CDR3 totals 15 residues. With 5 bases clipped from V and 3 bases from J, the junction kept 4 bases outside the gene matches. CDR3 in amino acids: CASSAGLAGVYEQYV. The DNA for the CDR3 is TGTGCCAGCAGCGCCGGACTAGCGGGGGTCTACGAGCAGTACGTC.

A few counts support this clonotype. V usage is TRBV18 and J usage is TRBJ2-2; D gene uncertain. V gave up 3 bases and J gave up 9 bases, with 8 bases separating them. Germline CDR1 is KGHSH and CDR2 is LQKENI. This CDR3 is 12 amino acids long. The CDR3 protein is CASSPVGWELFF. DNA of the CDR3: TGTGCCAGCTCACCGGTCGGGTGGGAGCTGTTTTTT.

This clonotype was seen more than once but under ten times. The chain uses TRBV27 and TRBJ1-4; D is perhaps TRBD1 (5 bases). Germline V CDR1 and CDR2: MNHEY, SMNVEV (reference sequence). V was shortened by 5 bases and J by 8 bases, with 21 bases between the two germline ends. CDR3 length: 16 amino acids. The CDR3 nucleotides are TGTGCCAGCAGTCCGTGGGTCGGGAGGGGCGAGGAAAAACTGTTTTTT. This encodes CASSPWVGRGEEKLFF.

The chain links TRBV11-2 to TRBJ1-1, with D perhaps matching TRBD1 (5 bases). The V gene lost 3 bases and the J gene lost 4 bases, with 12 bases spanning the gap. This CDR3 is 14 amino acids long. CDR1 is SGHAT, CDR2 FQNNGV, per germline. The CDR3 is CASSFPRVGTEAFF. In DNA form, the CDR3 reads TGTGCCAGCAGCTTCCCCAGGGTCGGCACTGAAGCTTTCTTT.

The chain employs TRBV7-6 and TRBJ2-3; D possibly uses TRBD1 or TRBD2 (5 bases each). There are 14 residues in the CDR3. The germline V gene has CDR1 SGHVS and CDR2 FNYEAQ. Trimming removed 3 bases from V and 1 base from J, with 8 bases in between. The CDR3 DNA sequence: TGTGCCAGCAGCTTTGGGACCGGCACAGATACGCAGTATTTT. It codes for CASSFGTGTDTQYF. Full variable domain (outside the CDR3, taken from reference TRBV7-6 and TRBJ2-3): GAGVSQSPRYKVTKRGQDVALRCDPISGHVSLYWYRQALGQGPEFLTYFNYEAQQDKSGLPNDRFSAERPEGSISTLTIQRTEQRDSAMYRCASSFGTGTDTQYFGPGTRLTVL.

The rearrangement uses TRBV27 and TRBJ1-2; TRBD1 matches 9 bases. The germline V gene encodes CDR1 MNHEY and CDR2 SMNVEV (reference sequence). V shed 5 bases, J shed 2 bases, and the junction held 9 bases outside the gene matches. This CDR3 has 16 amino acids. CDR3 loop: CASSPGTGRSNYGYTF. DNA for the CDR3: TGTGCCAGCAGTCCGGGGACAGGGCGGTCCAACTATGGCTACACCTTC.

V and J are TRBV5-6 and TRBJ2-7, with 7 bases fitting TRBD1. The CDR3 runs to 14 residues. The ends lost 0 bases at V and 3 bases at J; junction bases unmatched: 3. In germline, CDR1 is SGHDT, CDR2 YYEEEE. The chain's CDR3 is CASSLGQGLYEQYV. The CDR3 DNA reads as TGTGCCAGCAGCTTGGGACAGGGCCTCTACGAGCAGTACGTC.

This clonotype was detected a few times. This chain joins TRBV11-2 and TRBJ2-7, with unresolved D. The CDR3 is 14 residues long. Trimming removed 1 base from V and 7 bases from J, with 14 bases in between. Germline assignment: CDR1 SGHAT and CDR2 FQNNGV. The CDR3 here is CASSLATLSLEQYF. The DNA for the CDR3 is TGTGCCAGCAGCTTAGCTACTCTATCACTTGAGCAGTACTTC.

The chain has TRBV9 and TRBJ2-1; 9 bases line up with TRBD2. The CDR3 loop spans 16 amino acids. V trimming: 0 bases; J trimming: 7 bases; junction bases outside the gene matches: 8. CDR1 is SGDLS and CDR2 is YYNGEE in the germline V gene. The CDR3 here is CASSVEAWLAGNEQFF. DNA for the CDR3: TGTGCCAGCAGCGTAGAGGCATGGCTAGCGGGGAATGAGCAGTTCTTC.

This clonotype was counted only a few times. The V call is TRBV3-1, the J call TRBJ1-1; TRBD1 matches at 7 bases. CDR3 size: 15 residues. With 0 bases clipped from V and 3 bases from J, the junction kept 4 bases outside the gene matches. Germline V lookup: CDR1 LGHDT, CDR2 YNNKEL (reference sequence). As DNA, the CDR3 is TGTGCCAGCAGCCAAGACGGGACAGAGGACACTGAAGCTTTCTTT. Residues: CASSQDGTEDTEAFF.

This clonotype has a handful of counts. The chain is built from TRBV10-3 and TRBJ2-5; D may match TRBD1 or TRBD2 (5 bases each). The germline gives CDR1 ENHRY, CDR2 SYGVKD. V was trimmed by 8 bases and J by 5 bases, leaving 15 bases between them. The CDR3 is made up of 13 amino acids. CDR3 bases: TGTGCCATCGGGGCGAGCAGGGAGGAGACCCAGTACTTC. This sequence encodes CAIGASREETQYF.

The J gene is TRBJ2-5, the V gene TRBV12-3 or TRBV12-4; 11 bases are a match to TRBD1. The CDR3 is 16 amino acids. After removal of 5 bases from V and 4 bases from J, the junction contained 9 bases not matched to a gene. The CDR3 DNA follows: TGTGCCAGCAGTACCTACTCCGGGACAGGGGGAGAGACCCAGTACTTC. Translated, it gives CASSTYSGTGGETQYF.

This clonotype appeared a few times. V and J are TRBV5-1 and TRBJ2-7, with no clear D. CDR1 is SGHRS and CDR2 is YFSETQ in the germline V gene. Trimming removed 2 bases at V and 5 bases at J, with 5 bases between. The CDR3 totals 11 residues. The chain's CDR3 is CASSFLNEQYF. In DNA form, the CDR3 reads TGCGCCAGCAGCTTTCTCAACGAGCAGTACTTC.

This clonotype was detected ten times or more. V gene TRBV9 combines with J gene TRBJ1-2, with D hard to call. CDR1 is SGDLS, CDR2 YYNGEE, per germline. CDR3 size: 15 residues. V was pared by 2 bases and J by 4 bases, with 15 bases between. The DNA of the CDR3 is TGTGCCAGCAGCGTGGCCACCCCCGGGCCCTATGGCTACACCTTC. Translation gives CASSVATPGPYGYTF.

This sequence joins TRBV20-1 and TRBJ2-7; weak D call: TRBD1 (6 bases). CDR1 and CDR2 from the germline V gene are DFQATT and SNEGSKA (reference sequence). This CDR3 comprises 15 residues. Trimming shortened V by 0 bases and J by 2 bases, and 14 bases separated the two germline ends. CDR3 amino acids: CSARDPGRGTYEQYF. The CDR3 bases are TGCAGTGCTAGAGATCCCGGTAGGGGGACCTACGAGCAGTACTTC.

This clonotype turned up a few times. This chain links TRBV19 with TRBJ2-7; D possibly matches TRBD1 or TRBD2 (5 bases each). The CDR3 extends over 16 amino acids. Germline V gene lookup returns CDR1 LNHDA and CDR2 SQIVND (reference sequence). Trimming shortened V by 6 bases and J by 0 bases, and 18 bases separated the two germline ends. The CDR3 bases are TGTGCCAGTAGCACTTGGCTGCCAGGGAGCTCCTACGAGCAGTACTTC. Translation gives CASSTWLPGSSYEQYF.